A selection of T cell receptor beta chains follows, all from one sample in a study of blood T cell repertoires in COVID-19. Assay used: immunoSEQ multiplex PCR; TCRdb lists only in-frame clones, some missing. The sample records over 40,000 clones, about four fifths being singletons. Sequenced input: peripheral blood. All receptors derive from a woman aged 60-75 years with acute or convalescent COVID-19. The CDR3 runs from the conserved cysteine through the conserved F or W. Each record gives: J gene, clone size, V gene, D gene, CDR3 DNA, CDR3 protein. D genes are given only for firm matches. A clone size is listed for some rows: how often the clone was seen (once, few, many), or a class if it is expanded.

j_gene: TRBJ1-3
abundance: .
v_gene: TRBV28
d_gene: .
CDR3nt: TGTGCCAGCACTGAGAGGGGAAACACCATATATTTT
CDR3aa: CASTERGNTIYF

j_gene: TRBJ1-1
abundance: .
v_gene: TRBV3-1/TRBV3-2
d_gene: .
CDR3nt: TGTGCCAGCAGCCATGGGCTGGCTGAAGCTTTCTTT
CDR3aa: CASSHGLAEAFF

j_gene: TRBJ2-3
abundance: .
v_gene: TRBV5-1
d_gene: TRBD1
CDR3nt: TGCGCCAGCAGCTTGGACAGGGGCCTAAGCACAGATACGCAGTATTTT
CDR3aa: CASSLDRGLSTDTQYF

j_gene: TRBJ1-4
abundance: .
v_gene: TRBV7-2
d_gene: TRBD1
CDR3nt: TGTGCCAGCCTCGCGGACAGGGGCGGAAAACTGTTTTTT
CDR3aa: CASLADRGGKLFF

j_gene: TRBJ2-6
abundance: .
v_gene: TRBV18
d_gene: TRBD1
CDR3nt: TGTGCCAGCTCTCGACAGGGGGCGATGGCTGGGGCCAACGTCCTGACTTTC
CDR3aa: CASSRQGAMAGANVLTF

j_gene: TRBJ2-2
abundance: .
v_gene: TRBV6-6
d_gene: .
CDR3nt: TGTGCCAGCAGTTACCGAGAAAACACCGGGGAGCTGTTTTTT
CDR3aa: CASSYRENTGELFF

j_gene: TRBJ2-5
abundance: once
v_gene: TRBV24-1
d_gene: TRBD1
CDR3nt: TGTGCCACCAGTGACCCGGACAGGGGGGGCGGCGAGACCCAGTACTTC
CDR3aa: CATSDPDRGGGETQYF

j_gene: TRBJ1-2
abundance: .
v_gene: TRBV2
d_gene: .
CDR3nt: TGTGCCAGCACCCAGGCCTATGGCTACACCTTC
CDR3aa: CASTQAYGYTF

j_gene: TRBJ2-3
abundance: .
v_gene: TRBV5-1
d_gene: .
CDR3nt: TGCGCCAGCAGCTTGGGGGAGGAGACAGATACGCAGTATTTT
CDR3aa: CASSLGEETDTQYF

j_gene: TRBJ1-1
abundance: .
v_gene: TRBV9
d_gene: .
CDR3nt: TGTGCCAGCAGCGTAGAGAGGGATGAAGCTTTCTTT
CDR3aa: CASSVERDEAFF

j_gene: TRBJ2-3
abundance: .
v_gene: TRBV2
d_gene: TRBD1
CDR3nt: TGTGCCAGCAGGAACACAGGGGGCCGGGTCCCGACAGATACGCAGTATTTT
CDR3aa: CASRNTGGRVPTDTQYF

j_gene: TRBJ1-5
abundance: once
v_gene: TRBV28
d_gene: TRBD1
CDR3nt: TGTGCCAGCATCCCCGGGACAGGGGGCTGGAGCAATCAGCCCCAGCATTTT
CDR3aa: CASIPGTGGWSNQPQHF

j_gene: TRBJ1-3
abundance: .
v_gene: TRBV27
d_gene: TRBD1
CDR3nt: TGTGCCAGCAAAGATGGGACAGGAGATGATGGAAACACCATATATTTT
CDR3aa: CASKDGTGDDGNTIYF

j_gene: TRBJ2-7
abundance: .
v_gene: TRBV19
d_gene: TRBD2
CDR3nt: TGTGCCAGTAGTATGGGCGCGGGAGGCGAGCAGTACTTC
CDR3aa: CASSMGAGGEQYF

j_gene: TRBJ1-1
abundance: .
v_gene: TRBV7-9
d_gene: TRBD1
CDR3nt: TGTGCCAGCAGTTCCGGGACAGTCTCCCCTGAAGCTTTCTTT
CDR3aa: CASSSGTVSPEAFF

j_gene: TRBJ2-2
abundance: .
v_gene: TRBV10-3
d_gene: TRBD2
CDR3nt: TGTGCCATCAGTGAGACTAGCGGGAACACCGGGGAGCTGTTTTTT
CDR3aa: CAISETSGNTGELFF

j_gene: TRBJ1-1
abundance: once
v_gene: TRBV5-1
d_gene: .
CDR3nt: TGCGCCAGCAGCGGAGACAGTGCAACTGAAGCTTTCTTT
CDR3aa: CASSGDSATEAFF

j_gene: TRBJ1-6
abundance: once
v_gene: TRBV6-5
d_gene: TRBD1
CDR3nt: TGTGCCAGCAGCCTGGACAGGGGAGGTAATTCACCCCTCCACTTT
CDR3aa: CASSLDRGGNSPLHF

j_gene: TRBJ1-2
abundance: .
v_gene: TRBV2
d_gene: TRBD1
CDR3nt: TGTGCCATCAGGGACAGGGGGATTGGGGGCTACACCTTC
CDR3aa: CAIRDRGIGGYTF

j_gene: TRBJ1-5
abundance: .
v_gene: TRBV28
d_gene: .
CDR3nt: TGTGCCAGCAGAGTAGGGACATCCAATCAGCCCCAGCATTTT
CDR3aa: CASRVGTSNQPQHF

j_gene: TRBJ1-6
abundance: few
v_gene: TRBV28
d_gene: TRBD1
CDR3nt: TGTGCCAGCAGTATGACCGGGACAGGAAATAATTCACCCCTCCACTTT
CDR3aa: CASSMTGTGNNSPLHF

j_gene: TRBJ1-2
abundance: .
v_gene: TRBV7-9
d_gene: TRBD1
CDR3nt: TGTGCCAGCAGCCCCGGGACAGGGGATCTCTATGGCTACACCTTC
CDR3aa: CASSPGTGDLYGYTF

j_gene: TRBJ1-1
abundance: .
v_gene: TRBV12-3/TRBV12-4
d_gene: .
CDR3nt: TGTGCCAGCAGTGAGAGGGTTGTCCCTGAAGCTTTCTTT
CDR3aa: CASSERVVPEAFF

j_gene: TRBJ2-5
abundance: .
v_gene: TRBV15
d_gene: TRBD1
CDR3nt: TGTGCCACCAGCAGGGACAGGGCTCAAGAGACCCAGTACTTC
CDR3aa: CATSRDRAQETQYF

j_gene: TRBJ1-2
abundance: .
v_gene: TRBV19
d_gene: .
CDR3nt: TGTGCCAGTAGTGGGAGGGTAGGGTGGAATAACTATGGCTACACCTTC
CDR3aa: CASSGRVGWNNYGYTF

j_gene: TRBJ2-3
abundance: .
v_gene: TRBV3-1/TRBV3-2
d_gene: TRBD2
CDR3nt: TGTGCCAGCAGCCATGGACTAGCTAGGGATACGCAGTATTTT
CDR3aa: CASSHGLARDTQYF

j_gene: TRBJ2-1
abundance: .
v_gene: TRBV28
d_gene: TRBD2
CDR3nt: TGTGCCAGCAGTTTACCACTAGCGGGGGGGCCGGGAAATGAGCAGTTCTTC
CDR3aa: CASSLPLAGGPGNEQFF

j_gene: TRBJ1-4
abundance: .
v_gene: TRBV15
d_gene: .
CDR3nt: TGTGCCACCAGCAGTTTTCGCGGGGTAGGGAGCGAAAAACTGTTTTTT
CDR3aa: CATSSFRGVGSEKLFF

j_gene: TRBJ1-5
abundance: .
v_gene: TRBV19
d_gene: TRBD1
CDR3nt: TGTGCCAGTAGTCCACGGGACAGAATCAATCAGCCCCAGCATTTT
CDR3aa: CASSPRDRINQPQHF

j_gene: TRBJ2-2
abundance: .
v_gene: TRBV7-9
d_gene: TRBD2
CDR3nt: TGTGCCAGCAGCCCTGGACTAGCGACCGGGGAGCTGTTTTTT
CDR3aa: CASSPGLATGELFF

j_gene: TRBJ2-3
abundance: .
v_gene: TRBV25-1
d_gene: TRBD1
CDR3nt: TGTGCCAGCAGTCTAGCATCAGGGGGCAGCACAGATACGCAGTATTTT
CDR3aa: CASSLASGGSTDTQYF

j_gene: TRBJ1-3
abundance: .
v_gene: TRBV5-1
d_gene: .
CDR3nt: TGCGCCAGCAGCCCAAGGGGCCCTGGAAACACCATATATTTT
CDR3aa: CASSPRGPGNTIYF

j_gene: TRBJ1-5
abundance: few
v_gene: TRBV5-8
d_gene: .
CDR3nt: TGTGCCAGCAGCTTGGCCCGGGCAGGGCTTCGGAGCAATCAGCCCCAGCATTTT
CDR3aa: CASSLARAGLRSNQPQHF

j_gene: TRBJ2-2
abundance: .
v_gene: TRBV23-1
d_gene: TRBD2
CDR3nt: TGCGCCAGCAGTCAATCGGGTCTTAGTACCGGGACTAGCGGGAACGCGAACACCGGGGAGCTGTTTTTT
CDR3aa: CASSQSGLSTGTSGNANTGELFF

j_gene: TRBJ1-2
abundance: .
v_gene: TRBV29-1
d_gene: .
CDR3nt: TGCAGCGTTACCCTCGGGGTTTCATCAGGTCGCACCTTC
CDR3aa: CSVTLGVSSGRTF

j_gene: TRBJ2-7
abundance: .
v_gene: TRBV21-1
d_gene: .
CDR3nt: TGTGCCAGCAGCAAAGGGCGGGGGGAGCAAAGGTGTGGCTACGAGCAGTACTTC
CDR3aa: CASSKGRGEQRCGYEQYF

j_gene: TRBJ2-3
abundance: .
v_gene: TRBV5-1
d_gene: TRBD2
CDR3nt: TGCGCCAGCAGCTGGGGTGGTAGCGGGAGTTCCACAGATACGCAGTATTTT
CDR3aa: CASSWGGSGSSTDTQYF

j_gene: TRBJ2-1
abundance: .
v_gene: TRBV30
d_gene: .
CDR3nt: TGTGCCTGGAGTGGACGAGACTATGAGCAGTTCTTC
CDR3aa: CAWSGRDYEQFF

j_gene: TRBJ1-2
abundance: .
v_gene: TRBV30
d_gene: TRBD1
CDR3nt: TGTGCCTGGGAGAGGACAGGGGGCTCTGGCGGCTACACCTTC
CDR3aa: CAWERTGGSGGYTF

j_gene: TRBJ1-1
abundance: once
v_gene: TRBV6-5
d_gene: .
CDR3nt: TGTGCCAGCAGTTTCGACACTGAAGCTTTCTTT
CDR3aa: CASSFDTEAFF

j_gene: TRBJ2-5
abundance: .
v_gene: TRBV4-1
d_gene: TRBD2
CDR3nt: TGCGCCAGCAGCCAGGGACTAGCGGGAGGGGGGCCCCAGTACTTC
CDR3aa: CASSQGLAGGGPQYF

j_gene: TRBJ1-4
abundance: .
v_gene: TRBV4-1
d_gene: TRBD1
CDR3nt: TGCGCCAGCAGCCAGGTGACAGGGGGAACGGGTGAAAAACTGTTTTTT
CDR3aa: CASSQVTGGTGEKLFF

j_gene: TRBJ2-3
abundance: few
v_gene: TRBV6-5
d_gene: .
CDR3nt: TGTGCCAGCAGTTACTCTCTTGCGGAGGATACGCAGTATTTT
CDR3aa: CASSYSLAEDTQYF

j_gene: TRBJ2-2
abundance: .
v_gene: TRBV18
d_gene: TRBD1
CDR3nt: TGTGCCAGCTCACCACCCGTAGGGGGCCCGACCGGGGAGCTGTTTTTT
CDR3aa: CASSPPVGGPTGELFF

j_gene: TRBJ2-5
abundance: .
v_gene: TRBV6-1
d_gene: TRBD2
CDR3nt: TGTGCCAGCAGTGCGACCGGGACTAGCGGGATTAAAAAAGAGACCCAGTACTTC
CDR3aa: CASSATGTSGIKKETQYF

j_gene: TRBJ1-4
abundance: .
v_gene: TRBV19
d_gene: TRBD1
CDR3nt: TGTGCCAGTAGACCACCCTCTGCAGGGGGAGAGGAAAAACTGTTTTTT
CDR3aa: CASRPPSAGGEEKLFF